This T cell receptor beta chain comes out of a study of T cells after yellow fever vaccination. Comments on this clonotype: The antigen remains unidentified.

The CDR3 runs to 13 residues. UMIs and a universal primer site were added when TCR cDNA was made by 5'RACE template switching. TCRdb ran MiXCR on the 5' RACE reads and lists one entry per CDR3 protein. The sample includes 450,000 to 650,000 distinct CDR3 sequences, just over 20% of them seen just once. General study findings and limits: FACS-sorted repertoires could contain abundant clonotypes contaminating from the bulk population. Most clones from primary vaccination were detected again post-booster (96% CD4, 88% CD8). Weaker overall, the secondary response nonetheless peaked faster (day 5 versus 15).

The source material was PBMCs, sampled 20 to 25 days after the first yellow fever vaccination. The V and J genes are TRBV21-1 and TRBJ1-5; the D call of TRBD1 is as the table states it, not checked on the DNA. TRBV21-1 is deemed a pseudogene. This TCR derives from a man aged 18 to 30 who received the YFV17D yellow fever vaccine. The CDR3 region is CASSDRGPQPQHF. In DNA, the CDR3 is TGTGCCAGCAGTGACAGGGGGCCTCAGCCCCAGCATTTT.